One sample yielded the 10 T cell receptor beta chains listed below, sequenced in a study of regulatory T cells in long-lasting Graves disease. TCR beta libraries were built with iRepertoire HTBI primers and Arm-PCR of CDR3 regions. From the multiplex PCR reads, TCRdb called clonotypes with MiXCR, one entry per CDR3 protein. The sample has 700,000 or so distinct CDR3 sequences; 25% to 30% are singletons. Time point of the sample: persistent/refractory GD, antithyroid drugs over 5 years with positive TRAb. RNA isolated from PBMCs was used to make the TCR library. The material was peripheral blood mononuclear cells (PBMCs), obtained when the disease was refractory, from a patient treated with antithyroid drugs. The origin of the receptors is a female donor with Graves disease.

The chain carries TRBV27 and TRBJ1-2; perhaps TRBD1 as D (5 bases). The V gene's germline CDR1 is MNHEY and CDR2 SMNVEV (reference sequence). The ends were cut back, 3 bases at V and 4 bases at J, with 18 bases in the middle. The length of the CDR3 is 16 residues. The CDR3 sequence is CASSFMAAGTSYGYTF. CDR3 DNA sequence: TGTGCCAGCAGTTTTATGGCGGCAGGGACCAGCTATGGCTACACCTTC.

This clonotype showed up just a few times. The chain links TRBV28 to TRBJ1-3, with D possibly TRBD1 on 5 matching bases. The CDR3 spans 14 residues. Germline assignment: CDR1 MDHEN and CDR2 SYDVKM. Trimming stripped 8 bases from V and 7 bases from J, with 18 bases between. In nucleotides, the CDR3 is TGTGCCAGCGGATTGTTTGGGGGGTCGAACACCATATATTTT. Protein product: CASGLFGGSNTIYF.

This clonotype was observed at least ten times. The chain links TRBV10-3 to TRBJ2-5, with a tentative D call TRBD2 (5 bases). The germline V and J ends were trimmed by 7 bases and 0 bases, with 9 bases remaining between them. This CDR3 contains 13 residues. The V gene's germline CDR1 is ENHRY and CDR2 SYGVKD. The CDR3 DNA reads TGTGCCATCAAAGGGAGACACCAAGAGACCCAGTACTTC. It specifies CAIKGRHQETQYF.

V usage is TRBV20-1 and J usage is TRBJ2-7; maybe TRBD2 (5 bases). CDR1 is DFQATT, CDR2 SNEGSKA, per germline (reference sequence). The ends were cut back, 5 bases at V and 2 bases at J, with 16 bases in the middle. The CDR3 spans 14 residues. The CDR3 here is CSAHSESSPYEQYF. The CDR3 region has the DNA TGCAGTGCTCATAGCGAATCCTCGCCCTACGAGCAGTACTTC.

This chain links TRBV7-9 with TRBJ2-7; TRBD2 matches at 7 bases. The V gene end was trimmed by 4 bases and the J gene end by 5 bases; junction bases not matched to a gene: 8. This CDR3 has 14 residues. Germline CDR1 reads SEHNR; CDR2 reads FQNEAQ (reference sequence). CDR3 sequence: CASSSSGGPDEQYF. The DNA of the CDR3 is TGTGCCAGCAGCTCTTCGGGAGGCCCGGACGAGCAGTACTTC. Using reference TRBV7-9 and TRBJ2-7 for the parts outside the CDR3, the full variable domain is DTGVSQNPRHKITKRGQNVTFRCDPISEHNRLYWYRQTLGQGPEFLTYFQNEAQLEKSRLLSDRFSAERPKGSFSTLEIQRTEQGDSAMYLCASSSSGGPDEQYFGPGTRLTVT.

V gene TRBV30 combines with J gene TRBJ2-1; a possible D gene is TRBD1 (5 bases). Trimming left V 2 bases short and J 10 bases short, with 9 bases between. This CDR3 comprises 11 residues. CDR1 GTSNPN and CDR2 SVGIG come from the germline V gene (reference sequence). CDR3 nucleotides: TGTGCCTGGAGTTCCCGGACAGAGCAGTTCTTC. Residues: CAWSSRTEQFF.

This clonotype was detected only a few times. This chain links TRBV27 with TRBJ2-7; 11 bases match TRBD2. CDR1 is MNHEY, CDR2 SMNVEV, per germline (reference sequence). The CDR3 has 15 residues. The ends lost 4 bases at V and 4 bases at J; junction bases unmatched: 6. In nucleotides, the CDR3 is TGTGCCAGCAGTTCCCGGGGACTAGCGGTATACGAGCAGTACTTC. Residues: CASSSRGLAVYEQYF.

The chain couples TRBV6-1 to TRBJ1-1; D might be TRBD1 (5 bases). The V end was cut by 6 bases, the J end by 6 bases, with 11 bases between. The CDR3 spans 12 residues. Germline CDR1 and CDR2: MNHNS and SASEGT. The CDR3 sequence is CASRPRGAEAFF. The CDR3 DNA reads as TGTGCCAGCAGACCGCGGGGGGCTGAAGCTTTCTTT.

This clonotype has just a few counts. The chain couples TRBV27 to TRBJ2-6; D gene unclear. Germline V lookup: CDR1 MNHEY, CDR2 SMNVEV (reference sequence). This CDR3 region has 13 residues. The V end lost 2 bases, the J end lost 12 bases, and 11 bases lay between the germline ends. CDR3 amino acids: CASSLPGNPVLTF. The CDR3 region has the DNA TGTGCCAGCAGTTTACCAGGCAACCCCGTCCTGACTTTC.

The chain couples TRBV12-3 or TRBV12-4 to TRBJ2-2; a possible D gene is TRBD1 (6 bases). This CDR3 is built from 14 residues. V lost 7 bases and J lost 5, with 14 bases in between. CDR3 residues: CASNPGRGTGELFF. CDR3 nucleotide sequence: TGTGCCAGCAATCCCGGCAGGGGAACCGGGGAGCTGTTTTTT.